This T cell receptor (beta chain) was sequenced for a study of blood T cell repertoires in COVID-19. Source study methods: Estimates of nucleated cell counts were drawn from the amplification of reference gene primers. TCRdb keeps only in-frame clones here, not all; method: immunoSEQ multiplex PCR. D and trimming come from the DNA, and the V and J calls and clone size come from that table. The sample has roughly 280,000 clones, 86% seen once. The CDR3 sequence is 14 residues long. Germline CDR1 LGHNA, CDR2 YSLEER. The trim removed 4 bases at V and 8 bases at J, leaving 5 bases unmatched. This receptor was taken from a man aged 25 to 40 with active or convalescent COVID-19. Material for sequencing was peripheral blood. The J gene is TRBJ1-4, the V gene TRBV4-3; 9 nucleotides agree with TRBD1. This CDR3 reads CASSRDRVLEKLFF. As DNA, the CDR3 is TGCGCCAGCAGCCGGGACAGGGTTTTAGAAAAACTGTTTTTT.